This T cell receptor beta chain was documented in a study of breast tumors, draining lymph nodes, adjacent tissues (TCRdb year 2016). About the investigation overall: TCR beta repertoires were compared across tumor, adjacent nontumor tissue and axillary lymph nodes obtained from breast cancer patients. In human breast cancer, the study set out to assess how tumor, surrounding tissue and draining lymph node repertoires relate to one another and whether T cells might be exchanged between them. Findings and caveats that apply to the study as a whole: A scenario in which most tumor T cells derive from the lymph node and then expand within tumor tissue was judged to be consistent with the data. The conclusion that tumor T cells originate in lymph nodes was presented as consistent with a hypothesis rather than as directly demonstrated. Tumor T-cell repertoires showed less diversity than lymph node repertoires and more diversity than nontumor tissue repertoires, and tumor T-cell repertoires showed preferential V and J gene usage. Tumor and nontumor tissue repertoires were significantly more similar in luminal-like than in basal-like breast cancer.

As to this clonotype: Its cognate antigen has yet to be identified. No clone much larger than this one lies a single base away; base qualities are absent.

Sequenced on an Illumina HiSeq 2000. TCR beta chain libraries were generated by multiplex PCR amplification. High-throughput sequencing was used to analyze the amplified TCR beta chain products. The raw public data were reprocessed by TCRdb itself: fastp quality trimming at Q25, MiXCR clonotype calling, in-frame beta chains only. Each entry merges the rows of one CDR3 protein and shows their most common DNA and genes. This sample is represented by about 60,000 distinct CDR3 sequences; approximately 62% of them were singletons. The biggest ten clones account for approximately 18% of the sample. Trimming costs V 8 bases and J 0 bases, and their ends lie 16 bases apart. The CDR3 starts with the cysteine, ends with the phenylalanine, and has 16 residues. Kept here is only the CDR3 DNA, which spans 48 bases and is read in frame from base 1. The germline V gene gives CDR1 as MNHNS and CDR2 as SASEGT.

This TCR came from a female donor with breast cancer. Some clones in this sample may be carry-over from other donors' samples. Rearrangement joined TRBV6-1 to TRBJ1-4, with the identity of the D gene unclear. Sequenced material: breast tumor tissue. The nucleotide sequence is TGTGCCAGCCAACGGGTGAACCTTGCAACTAATGAAAAACTGTTTTTT. This gives the protein CASQRVNLATNEKLFF.